What follows are 25 T cell receptor beta chains derived from one specimen sequenced in a study of CD8 T cells in Susac syndrome. RNA amounts of about 0.5 to 1 ug underwent reverse transcription with random hexamers. Each CDR3 protein gets one entry after TCRdb re-called the immunoSEQ multiplex PCR reads with MiXCR. The sample holds some 100,000 distinct CDR3 sequences, approximately 90% seen once. Sample: CD8+ T cells from PBMCs. The source of these receptors is a human donor in good health.

The V call is TRBV10-3, the J call TRBJ2-7; 8 nucleotides line up with TRBD1. V dropped 4 bases and J dropped 3; count of bases not matched to a gene: 8. CDR1 and CDR2 from the germline V gene are ENHRY and SYGVKD. CDR3 size: 15 residues. Here the CDR3 DNA reads TGTGCCATCAGTGGACCAGGACAGGGAGTCTACGAGCAGTACTTC. This gives the protein CAISGPGQGVYEQYF.

This rearrangement joins TRBV4-3 to TRBJ2-4; 9 bases match TRBD2. Trimming removed 0 bases from V and 7 bases from J; junction bases left unmatched: 7. The CDR3 has 16 amino acids. CDR1 is LGHNA, CDR2 YSLEER, per germline. The CDR3 DNA reads as TGCGCCAGCAGCCAAGATACCGCGGGGGGGCCGAACATTCAGTACTTC. Translating it yields CASSQDTAGGPNIQYF.

This sequence joins TRBV7-2 and TRBJ2-2; D is unresolved. CDR3 length: 14 amino acids. CDR1 is SGHTA and CDR2 is FQGNSA in the germline V gene. Trimming cost V 0 bases and J 6 bases, with 8 bases left between them. The CDR3 region has the DNA TGTGCCAGCAGCTTAGCCCCTGGGGCCGGGGAGCTGTTTTTT. Translated, it gives CASSLAPGAGELFF.

The chain carries TRBV7-2 and TRBJ2-7; 14 bases map to TRBD2. The CDR3 sequence is 14 residues long. V was pared by 4 bases and J by 9 bases, with 5 bases of the junction left unmatched. CDR1 and CDR2 (germline): SGHTA, FQGNSA. The CDR3, as DNA: TGTGCCAGCAGCTCCGGACTAGCGGGGGGCGGGCAGTACTTC. Residues: CASSSGLAGGGQYF.

The V gene is TRBV25-1, the J gene TRBJ2-5; D is unresolved. Trimming left V 8 bases short and J 4 bases short, with 14 bases between. Looked up from germline, CDR1 is MGHDK and CDR2 is SYGVNS. The CDR3 contains 13 residues. The CDR3 region is CASGPEMRETQYF. The CDR3 nucleotides are TGTGCCAGCGGACCCGAAATGAGAGAGACCCAGTACTTC.

CDR3 DNA: TGTGCCAGCAGTTCAGACTCGTGGACCGACTACGAGCAGTACTTC. Translation gives CASSSDSWTDYEQYF. V is TRBV6-2 or TRBV6-3 and J is TRBJ2-7; D remains ambiguous. CDR1 is MNHEY and CDR2 is SVGEGT in the germline V gene. V lost 4 bases, J lost 3 bases, and 16 bases lay in between. This CDR3 spans 15 amino acids.

The J gene is TRBJ2-1, the V gene TRBV11-2, with unresolved D. The CDR3 runs to 13 residues. Trimming took 7 bases from V and 3 from J, leaving 10 bases between them. Germline CDR1 reads SGHAT; CDR2 reads FQNNGV. The CDR3 spells CASTHTGYNEQFF. CDR3 DNA: TGTGCCAGCACCCACACGGGCTACAATGAGCAGTTCTTC. The variable domain in full, with the rest retrieved from reference TRBV11-2 and TRBJ2-1, is EAGVAQSPRYKIIEKRQSVAFWCNPISGHATLYWYQQILGQGPKLLIQFQNNGVVDDSQLPKDRFSAERLKGVDSTLKIQPAKLEDSAVYLCASTHTGYNEQFFGPGTRLTVL.

The chain employs TRBV7-2 and TRBJ2-3; TRBD2 might be the D (5 bases). CDR3 size: 15 residues. The germline V gene has CDR1 SGHTA and CDR2 FQGNSA. V shed 5 bases and J shed 4 bases, with 16 bases lying between them. The CDR3 reads CASSSSSFVADTQYF. The DNA of the CDR3 is TGTGCCAGCAGCAGTTCTAGCTTCGTGGCAGATACGCAGTATTTT.

The chain recombines TRBV12-3 or TRBV12-4 with TRBJ2-3; possibly TRBD2 for D (6 bases). Between the trimmed V and J ends, which lost 1 base and 7 bases, there was a span of 9 bases. CDR3 length: 13 residues. CDR3 residues: CASSLVGGNTQYF. The DNA for the CDR3 is TGTGCCAGCAGTTTAGTCGGGGGAAATACGCAGTATTTT.

The chain is built from TRBV29-1 and TRBJ1-2, with 9 bases matching TRBD1. In germline, CDR1 is SQVTM, CDR2 ANQGSEA. The CDR3 sequence is 13 residues long. Unmatched junction bases numbered 6, after V lost 7 bases and J lost 3 bases. The CDR3 sequence: CSAGGQGYYGYTF. For the CDR3, the DNA is TGCAGCGCCGGCGGACAGGGGTACTATGGCTACACCTTC.

The chain employs TRBV2 and TRBJ1-1; no definite D call. Trimming cost V 6 bases and J 2 bases, with 10 bases left between them. This CDR3 contains 13 residues. Germline CDR1 SNHLY, CDR2 FYNNEI. This chain's CDR3 is CASRSSGNTEAFF. The DNA for the CDR3 is TGTGCCAGCAGATCTAGCGGAAACACTGAAGCTTTCTTT.

This sequence joins TRBV2 and TRBJ1-2, with D unresolved. This CDR3 is built from 13 residues. V lost 2 bases, J lost 8 bases, and 12 bases lay in between. Germline CDR1 is SNHLY and CDR2 is FYNNEI. The CDR3: CASSEQVGSGYTF. Here the CDR3 DNA reads TGTGCCAGCAGTGAACAAGTGGGGAGCGGCTACACCTTC.

The chain employs TRBV29-1 and TRBJ1-2; a possible D gene is TRBD1 (6 bases). CDR1 and CDR2 from the germline V gene are SQVTM and ANQGSEA. V gave up 6 bases and J gave up 3 bases, with 14 bases separating them. This CDR3 contains 13 residues. This CDR3 is CSVTPGDDYGYTF. The CDR3 region has the DNA TGCAGCGTGACGCCAGGGGACGACTATGGCTACACCTTC.

The CDR3 DNA reads as TGTGCCAGCTCACCCCTGGGCCAACCGGCGACTAATGAAAAACTGTTTTTT. This encodes CASSPLGQPATNEKLFF. The genes are TRBV18 and TRBJ1-4; D call uncertain. The CDR3 sequence is 17 residues long. Per the germline V gene, CDR1 is KGHSH and CDR2 is LQKENI. The ends were cut back, 3 bases at V and 2 bases at J, with 16 bases in the middle.

The J gene is TRBJ1-1, the V gene TRBV19; no reliable D call. Trimming took off 3 bases at V and 4 bases at J, with 12 bases between the two ends. The CDR3 extends over 14 amino acids. In germline, CDR1 is LNHDA, CDR2 SQIVND (reference sequence). The CDR3 protein is CASSIKGFGTEAFF. CDR3 DNA: TGTGCCAGTAGTATTAAAGGATTCGGCACTGAAGCTTTCTTT.

The J gene is TRBJ2-3, the V gene TRBV7-9, with 8 bases aligning to TRBD2. V lost 5 bases, J lost 0 bases, and 16 bases stayed unmatched. The CDR3 totals 19 residues. Germline V lookup: CDR1 SEHNR, CDR2 FQNEAQ (reference sequence). In nucleotides, the CDR3 is TGTGCCAGCAGCAGAGGAGCGGGGGTCATTGGTACTAGCACAGATACGCAGTATTTT. Translation gives CASSRGAGVIGTSTDTQYF.

This clonotype was detected only once. The V and J genes are TRBV7-2 and TRBJ2-5; 8 nucleotides line up with TRBD1. In germline, CDR1 is SGHTA, CDR2 FQGNSA. J gave up 0 bases and V 1 base, and 1 base lay outside the gene matches. CDR3 size: 15 residues. For the CDR3, the DNA is TGTGCCAGCAGCTTAGGGACAGGGTACCAAGAGACCCAGTACTTC. It translates to CASSLGTGYQETQYF.

This clonotype appeared a few times. The rearrangement uses TRBV7-8 and TRBJ2-5, with D hard to call. The CDR3 covers 15 residues. V lost 0 bases and J lost 0, with 8 bases in between. Per germline, CDR1 SGHVS and CDR2 FQNEAQ. The CDR3, as DNA: TGTGCCAGCAGCTTAGCCACGTCAAACCAAGAGACCCAGTACTTC. Amino acids: CASSLATSNQETQYF.

J is TRBJ1-2 and V is TRBV14, with 8 bases matching TRBD1. This CDR3 spans 14 amino acids. Trimming cost V 6 bases and J 8 bases; bases outside gene matches: 11. Germline-derived CDR1 and CDR2 are SGHDN and FVKESK. The CDR3 DNA follows: TGTGCCAGCAGGGACACCGGGACAGGCTGGGGCTACACCTTC. This sequence encodes CASRDTGTGWGYTF.

The rearrangement uses TRBV6-6 and TRBJ1-5, with D possibly matching TRBD1 (5 bases). The CDR3 has 14 amino acids. Trimming stripped 7 bases from V and 0 bases from J, with 10 bases between. Germline CDR1 is MNHNY and CDR2 is SVGAGI (reference sequence). The CDR3 coding sequence is TGTGCCAGCACTGCGGGGGATAGCAATCAGCCCCAGCATTTT. It is translated as CASTAGDSNQPQHF.

V usage is TRBV7-9 and J usage is TRBJ1-2; D gene uncertain. V gave up 1 base and J gave up 4 bases, with 7 bases separating them. Germline CDR1 reads SEHNR; CDR2 reads FQNEAQ (reference sequence). The CDR3 has 13 residues. DNA of the CDR3: TGTGCCAGCAGCTTAGAAACAGTCTATGGCTACACCTTC. Its protein product is CASSLETVYGYTF.

J is TRBJ1-2 and V is TRBV12-5; possible D gene TRBD1, 6 bases. The germline V gene encodes CDR1 LGHNT and CDR2 FRNRAP. V was shortened by 6 bases and J by 8 bases, with 16 bases between the two germline ends. The CDR3 runs 13 residues. CDR3 protein: CASGTGPTGGYTF. In DNA, the CDR3 is TGTGCTAGTGGCACAGGGCCAACGGGCGGCTACACCTTC.

The rearrangement links TRBV7-9 to TRBJ1-1, with TRBD1 as a possible D gene (5 bases). The germline V gene encodes CDR1 SEHNR and CDR2 FQNEAQ (reference sequence). The CDR3 is 15 amino acids. V gave up 5 bases and J gave up 4 bases, with 17 bases separating them. The CDR3 DNA reads TGTGCCAGCAGCCCCTCGGGGGAAAAGGGCACTGAAGCTTTCTTT. The encoded protein is CASSPSGEKGTEAFF. Drawing the rest from reference TRBV7-9 and TRBJ1-1, the complete variable domain is DTGVSQNPRHKITKRGQNVTFRCDPISEHNRLYWYRQTLGQGPEFLTYFQNEAQLEKSRLLSDRFSAERPKGSFSTLEIQRTEQGDSAMYLCASSPSGEKGTEAFFGQGTRLTVV.

V gene TRBV6-5 combines with J gene TRBJ1-1; D gene uncertain. V gave up 0 bases and J gave up 0 bases, with 5 bases separating them. The CDR3 runs to 14 residues. The germline CDR1 and CDR2 sequences are MNHEY and SVGAGI. The CDR3 region has the DNA TGTGCCAGCAGTTACTCCGGGGTGAACACTGAAGCTTTCTTT. It encodes CASSYSGVNTEAFF.

V and J are TRBV7-2 and TRBJ1-5; D ambiguous. V gave up 1 base and J gave up 7 bases, with 11 bases separating them. The CDR3 extends over 14 amino acids. Germline CDR1 and CDR2: SGHTA and FQGNSA. CDR3 in amino acids: CASSLGGLGQPQHF. The CDR3 DNA reads TGTGCCAGCAGCTTAGGGGGTCTGGGCCAGCCCCAGCATTTT.